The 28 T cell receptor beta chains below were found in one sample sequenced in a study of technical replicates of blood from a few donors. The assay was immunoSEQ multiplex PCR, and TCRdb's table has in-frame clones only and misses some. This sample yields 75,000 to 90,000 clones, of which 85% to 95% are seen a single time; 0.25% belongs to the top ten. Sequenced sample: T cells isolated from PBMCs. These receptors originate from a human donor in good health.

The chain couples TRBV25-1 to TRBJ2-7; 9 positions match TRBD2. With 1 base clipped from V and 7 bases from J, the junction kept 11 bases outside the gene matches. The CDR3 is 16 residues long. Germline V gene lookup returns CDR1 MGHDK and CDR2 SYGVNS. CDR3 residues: CASSELTSGLPREQYF. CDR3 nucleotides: TGTGCCAGCAGTGAATTGACTAGCGGACTCCCTAGAGAGCAGTACTTC.

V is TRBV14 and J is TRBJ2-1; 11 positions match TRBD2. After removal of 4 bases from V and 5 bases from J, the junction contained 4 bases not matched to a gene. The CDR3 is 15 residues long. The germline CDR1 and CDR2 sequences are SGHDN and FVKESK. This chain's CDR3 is CASSRWGLADNEQFF. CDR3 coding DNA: TGTGCCAGCAGCCGGTGGGGACTAGCGGACAATGAGCAGTTCTTC.

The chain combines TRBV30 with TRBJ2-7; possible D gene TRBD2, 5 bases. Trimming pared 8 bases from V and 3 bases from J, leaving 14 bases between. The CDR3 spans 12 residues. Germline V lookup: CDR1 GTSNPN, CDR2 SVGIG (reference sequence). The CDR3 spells CATDGLLYEQYF. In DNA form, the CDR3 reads TGTGCCACCGACGGACTCCTCTACGAGCAGTACTTC.

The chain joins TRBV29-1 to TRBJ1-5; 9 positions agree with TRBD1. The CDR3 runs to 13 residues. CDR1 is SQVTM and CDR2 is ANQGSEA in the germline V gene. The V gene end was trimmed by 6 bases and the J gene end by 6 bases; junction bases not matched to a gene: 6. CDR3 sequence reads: CSVKDRGAQPQHF. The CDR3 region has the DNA TGCAGCGTCAAGGACAGGGGTGCTCAGCCCCAGCATTTT.

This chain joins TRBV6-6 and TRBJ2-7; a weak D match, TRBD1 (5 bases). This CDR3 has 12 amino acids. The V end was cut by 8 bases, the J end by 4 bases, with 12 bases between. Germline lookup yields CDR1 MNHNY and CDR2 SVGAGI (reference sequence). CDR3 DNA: TGTGCCAGCGGGGCAGTTTATTACGAGCAGTACTTC. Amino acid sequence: CASGAVYYEQYF.

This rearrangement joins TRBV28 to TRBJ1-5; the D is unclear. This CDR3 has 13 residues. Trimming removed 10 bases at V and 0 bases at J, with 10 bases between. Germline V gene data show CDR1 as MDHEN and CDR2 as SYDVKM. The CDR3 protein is CANGLRSNQPQHF. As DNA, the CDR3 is TGTGCCAACGGACTGCGTAGCAATCAGCCCCAGCATTTT.

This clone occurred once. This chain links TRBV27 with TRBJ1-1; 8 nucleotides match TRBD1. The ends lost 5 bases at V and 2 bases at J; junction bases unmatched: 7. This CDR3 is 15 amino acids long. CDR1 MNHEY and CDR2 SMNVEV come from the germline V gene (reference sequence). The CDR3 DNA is TGTGCCAGCAGTCCGAGGACAGGGATTAACACTGAAGCTTTCTTT. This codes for CASSPRTGINTEAFF.

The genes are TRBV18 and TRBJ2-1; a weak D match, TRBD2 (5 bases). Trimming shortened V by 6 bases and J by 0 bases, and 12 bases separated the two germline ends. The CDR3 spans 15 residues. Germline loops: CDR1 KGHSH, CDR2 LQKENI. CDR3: CASSHERSSYNEQFF. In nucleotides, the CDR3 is TGTGCCAGCTCCCACGAGCGGAGCTCCTACAATGAGCAGTTCTTC.

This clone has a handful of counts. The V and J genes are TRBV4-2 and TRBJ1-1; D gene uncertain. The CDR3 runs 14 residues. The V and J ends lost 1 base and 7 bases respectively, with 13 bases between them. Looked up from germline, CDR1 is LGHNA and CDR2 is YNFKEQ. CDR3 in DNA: TGTGCCAGCAGCCAAGTTTACAGCCAGAATGAAGCTTTCTTT. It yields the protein CASSQVYSQNEAFF.

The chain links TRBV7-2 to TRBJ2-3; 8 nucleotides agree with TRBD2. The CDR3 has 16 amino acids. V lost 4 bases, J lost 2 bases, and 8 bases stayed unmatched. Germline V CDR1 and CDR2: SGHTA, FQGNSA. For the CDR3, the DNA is TGTGCCAGCAGCTATCGTAGCGGGACGAACACAGATACGCAGTATTTT. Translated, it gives CASSYRSGTNTDTQYF. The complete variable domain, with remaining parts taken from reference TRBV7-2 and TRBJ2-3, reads GAGVSQSPSNKVTEKGKDVELRCDPISGHTALYWYRQSLGQGLEFLIYFQGNSAPDKSGLPSDRFSAERTGGSVSTLTIQRTQQEDSAVYLCASSYRSGTNTDTQYFGPGTRLTVL.

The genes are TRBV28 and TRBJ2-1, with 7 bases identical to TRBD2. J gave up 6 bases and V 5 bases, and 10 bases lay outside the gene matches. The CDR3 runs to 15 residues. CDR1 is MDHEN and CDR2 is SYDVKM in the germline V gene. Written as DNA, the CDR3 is TGTGCCAGCAGTATGGCGGCCGGCGGGGGCAATGAGCAGTTCTTC. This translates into CASSMAAGGGNEQFF.

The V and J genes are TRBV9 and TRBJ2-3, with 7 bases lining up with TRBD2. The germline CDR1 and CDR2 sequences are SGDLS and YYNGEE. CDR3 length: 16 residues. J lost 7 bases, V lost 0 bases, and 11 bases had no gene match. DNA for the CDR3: TGTGCCAGCAGCGTAGGCGGTAGCGGGCTCTTGAATACGCAGTATTTT. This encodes CASSVGGSGLLNTQYF.

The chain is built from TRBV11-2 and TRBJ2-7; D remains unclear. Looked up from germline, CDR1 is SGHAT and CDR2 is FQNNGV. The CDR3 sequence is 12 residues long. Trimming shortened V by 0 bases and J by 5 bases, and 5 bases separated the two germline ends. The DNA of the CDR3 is TGTGCCAGCAGCTTAGATTTCAACGAGCAGTACTTC. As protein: CASSLDFNEQYF.

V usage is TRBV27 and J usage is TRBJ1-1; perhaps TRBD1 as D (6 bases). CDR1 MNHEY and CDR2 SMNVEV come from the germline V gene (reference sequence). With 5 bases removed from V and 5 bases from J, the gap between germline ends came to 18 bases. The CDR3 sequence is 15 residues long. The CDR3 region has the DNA TGTGCCAGCAGTCCACCCCCCTGGGGGCGGACTGAAGCTTTCTTT. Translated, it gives CASSPPPWGRTEAFF.

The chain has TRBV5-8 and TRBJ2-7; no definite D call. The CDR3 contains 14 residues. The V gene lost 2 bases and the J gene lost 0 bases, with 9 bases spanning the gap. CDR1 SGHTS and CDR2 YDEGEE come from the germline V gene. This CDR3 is CASSFLASSYEQYF. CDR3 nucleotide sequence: TGTGCCAGCAGCTTTCTGGCTAGCTCCTACGAGCAGTACTTC.

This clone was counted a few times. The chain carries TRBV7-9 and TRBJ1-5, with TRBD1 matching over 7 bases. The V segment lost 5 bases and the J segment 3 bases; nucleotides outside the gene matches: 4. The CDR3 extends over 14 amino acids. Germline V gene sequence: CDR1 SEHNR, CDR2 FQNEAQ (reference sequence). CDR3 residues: CASSRQGHNQPQHF. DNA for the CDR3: TGTGCCAGCAGCAGACAGGGTCACAATCAGCCCCAGCATTTT.

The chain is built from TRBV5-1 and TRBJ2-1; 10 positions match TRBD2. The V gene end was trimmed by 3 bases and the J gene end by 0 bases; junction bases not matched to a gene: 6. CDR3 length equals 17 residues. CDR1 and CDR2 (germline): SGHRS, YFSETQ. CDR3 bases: TGCGCCAGCAGCTCCGTCATAGCGGGGGGCTCCTACAATGAGCAGTTCTTC. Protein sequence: CASSSVIAGGSYNEQFF.

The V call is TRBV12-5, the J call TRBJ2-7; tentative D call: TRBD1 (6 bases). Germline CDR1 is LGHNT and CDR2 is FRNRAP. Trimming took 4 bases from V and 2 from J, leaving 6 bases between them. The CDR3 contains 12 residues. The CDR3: CASGSGAYEQYF. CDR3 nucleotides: TGTGCTAGTGGTTCAGGGGCCTACGAGCAGTACTTC.

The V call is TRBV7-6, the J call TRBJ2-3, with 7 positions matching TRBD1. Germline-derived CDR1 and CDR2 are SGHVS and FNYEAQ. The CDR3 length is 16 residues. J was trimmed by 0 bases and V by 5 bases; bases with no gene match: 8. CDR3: CASSATGQTSTDTQYF. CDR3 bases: TGTGCCAGCAGCGCGACGGGACAGACCAGCACAGATACGCAGTATTTT.

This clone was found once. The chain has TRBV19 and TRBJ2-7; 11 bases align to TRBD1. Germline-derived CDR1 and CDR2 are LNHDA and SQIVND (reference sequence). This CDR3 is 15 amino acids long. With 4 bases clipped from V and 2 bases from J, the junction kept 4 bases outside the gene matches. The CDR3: CASSTGTGGPYEQYF. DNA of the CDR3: TGTGCCAGTAGTACCGGGACAGGGGGGCCCTACGAGCAGTACTTC.

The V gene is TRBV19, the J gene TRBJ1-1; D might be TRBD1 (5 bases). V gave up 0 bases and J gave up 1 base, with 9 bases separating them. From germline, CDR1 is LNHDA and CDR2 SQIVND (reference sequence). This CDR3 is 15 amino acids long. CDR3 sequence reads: CASSIEVRENTEAFF. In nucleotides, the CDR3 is TGTGCCAGTAGTATAGAGGTCAGGGAGAACACTGAAGCTTTCTTT.

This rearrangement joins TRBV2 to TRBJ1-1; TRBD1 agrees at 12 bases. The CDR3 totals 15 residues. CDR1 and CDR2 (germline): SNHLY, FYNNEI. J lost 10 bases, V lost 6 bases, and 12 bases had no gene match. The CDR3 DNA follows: TGTGCCAGCAGCCCGTTAGGGACAGGGGGCTTGGGAGCTTTCTTT. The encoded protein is CASSPLGTGGLGAFF.

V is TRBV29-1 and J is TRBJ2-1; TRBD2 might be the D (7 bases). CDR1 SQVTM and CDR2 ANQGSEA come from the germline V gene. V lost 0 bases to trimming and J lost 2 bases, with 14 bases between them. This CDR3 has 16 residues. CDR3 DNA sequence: TGCAGCGTTGAAGAATTTAGGGGGGGAGCCTACAATGAGCAGTTCTTC. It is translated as CSVEEFRGGAYNEQFF.

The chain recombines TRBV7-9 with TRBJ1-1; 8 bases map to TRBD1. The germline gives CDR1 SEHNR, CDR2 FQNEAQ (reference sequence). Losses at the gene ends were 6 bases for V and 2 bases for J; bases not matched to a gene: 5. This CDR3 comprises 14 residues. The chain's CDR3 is CASSTGGPNTEAFF. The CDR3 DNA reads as TGTGCCAGCAGTACAGGGGGGCCAAACACTGAAGCTTTCTTT.

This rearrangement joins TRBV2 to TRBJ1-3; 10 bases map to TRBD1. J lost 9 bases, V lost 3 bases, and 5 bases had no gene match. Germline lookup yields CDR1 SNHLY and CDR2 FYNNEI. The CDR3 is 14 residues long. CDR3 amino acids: CASSEGQGSITIYF. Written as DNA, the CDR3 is TGTGCCAGCAGTGAGGGACAGGGGTCGATCACCATATATTTT. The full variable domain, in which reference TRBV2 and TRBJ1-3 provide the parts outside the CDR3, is EPEVTQTPSHQVTQMGQEVILRCVPISNHLYFYWYRQILGQKVEFLVSFYNNEISEKSEIFDDQFSVERPDGSNFTLKIRSTKLEDSAMYFCASSEGQGSITIYFGEGSWLTVV.

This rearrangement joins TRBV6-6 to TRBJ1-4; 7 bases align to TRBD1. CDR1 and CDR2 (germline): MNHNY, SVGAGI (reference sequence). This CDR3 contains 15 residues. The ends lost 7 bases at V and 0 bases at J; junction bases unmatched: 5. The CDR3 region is CASTRDSATNEKLFF. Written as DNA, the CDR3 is TGTGCCAGCACCCGGGACAGTGCAACTAATGAAAAACTGTTTTTT.

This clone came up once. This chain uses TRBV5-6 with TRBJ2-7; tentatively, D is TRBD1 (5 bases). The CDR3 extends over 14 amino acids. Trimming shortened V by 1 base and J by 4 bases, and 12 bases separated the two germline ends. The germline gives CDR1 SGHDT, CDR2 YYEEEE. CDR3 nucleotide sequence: TGTGCCAGCAGCTTGATTGGGGCCGAGTACGAGCAGTACTTC. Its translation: CASSLIGAEYEQYF.

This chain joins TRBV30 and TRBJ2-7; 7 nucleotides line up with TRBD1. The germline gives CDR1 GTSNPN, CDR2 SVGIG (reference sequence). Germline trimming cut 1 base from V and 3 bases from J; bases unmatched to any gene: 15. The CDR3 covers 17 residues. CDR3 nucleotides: TGTGCCTGGAGTGCCCCACCCCCAGACAGGGCCGGCTACGAGCAGTACTTC. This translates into CAWSAPPPDRAGYEQYF.